This T cell receptor beta chain was found in a study of CD8 T cells in ankylosing spondylitis. Study outcomes and limitations: The study looked at matched synovial fluid samples from ankylosing spondylitis patients. Disease-linked clones were reported to be significantly enriched there. In peripheral blood, disease-linked CD8+ clones occurred at relatively low frequencies.

Trimming removed 5 bases at V and 5 bases at J, with 21 bases between. The CDR3 runs to 16 residues. With regard to this clonotype: The antigen remains unidentified.

Using quantitative 5'-RACE with molecular barcodes, the authors made TCR beta libraries. TCRdb redid the calling of the 5' RACE reads with MiXCR, one entry per CDR3 protein. Of 200,000 to 300,000 distinct CDR3 sequences in the sample, roughly 32% are singletons; the top ten hold around 4.5%. This clonotype originated in a male donor with ankylosing spondylitis or in good health (not recorded which). The rearrangement joins TRBV12-3 or TRBV12-4 to TRBJ2-5, with D perhaps TRBD1 (6 bases). The sample taken for sequencing was blood, either unsorted or a sorted T cell fraction (not recorded which). The DNA for the CDR3 is TGTGCCAGCAGTGTACCCCGGACAGCAGCTGGGGAGACCCAGTACTTC. It codes for CASSVPRTAAGETQYF.